A selection of T cell receptor beta chains follows, all from one sample in a study of CD8+ T cells in alopecia areata. Libraries were prepared by immunoSEQ multiplex PCR; TCRdb keeps only in-frame clonotypes and omits some of them. In the table there are 270,000 or so clones, 58% of which are singletons. Sequences were derived from CD4+ T cells sorted from blood, sampled at week 24, from a patient treated with tofacitinib. Source of these receptors: a human donor with alopecia areata. Each CDR3 is given with its conserved first and last residue. The D gene is left open where the match is weak. Clone size is not always given. Where it is, it says once, few, many or a class for expanded clones.

.	.	TRBJ1-5	TRBV7-4	CASSESRYAHQPQHF	TGTGCCAGCAGCGAGTCCAGGTACGCCCATCAGCCCCAGCATTTT
.	.	TRBJ1-1	TRBV7-9	CASSLGGGTGIEAFF	TGTGCCAGCAGCTTAGGAGGGGGAACAGGGATTGAAGCTTTCTTT
.	.	TRBJ2-5	TRBV9	CASSVGVSWETQYF	TGTGCCAGCAGCGTAGGGGTTAGTTGGGAGACCCAGTACTTC
.	.	TRBJ1-4	TRBV29-1	CSGGGTNEKLFF	TGCAGCGGTGGGGGAACTAATGAAAAACTGTTTTTT
.	once	TRBJ2-7	TRBV11-2	CASSDRRGAGYEQYF	TGTGCCAGCAGCGACCGGCGGGGCGCGGGCTACGAGCAGTACTTC
TRBD1	.	TRBJ1-4	TRBV30	CAWSVRQGAFSTTNEKLFF	TGTGCCTGGAGTGTAAGACAGGGGGCTTTTTCGACAACTAATGAAAAACTGTTTTTT
TRBD1	.	TRBJ2-2	TRBV7-6	CASSRQGAINTGELFF	TGTGCCAGCAGTAGACAGGGGGCTATAAACACCGGGGAGCTGTTTTTT
TRBD1	.	TRBJ1-6	TRBV11-2	CASSPVQGVDSPLHF	TGTGCCAGCAGCCCCGTACAGGGGGTAGATTCACCCCTCCACTTT
.	.	TRBJ2-5	TRBV2	CASSVMGGPETQYF	TGTGCCAGCAGTGTAATGGGGGGCCCAGAGACCCAGTACTTC
TRBD1	.	TRBJ1-1	TRBV29-1	CSVGQGTLNTEAFF	TGCAGCGTTGGACAGGGGACCCTGAACACTGAAGCTTTCTTT
.	.	TRBJ1-1	TRBV19	CASSIGGRNTEAFF	TGTGCCAGTAGTATCGGGGGAAGGAACACTGAAGCTTTCTTT
.	.	TRBJ1-1	TRBV7-9	CASSLQASNTEAFF	TGTGCCAGCAGCTTGCAGGCCTCGAACACTGAAGCTTTCTTT
.	.	TRBJ2-1	TRBV5-1	CASSLGGYNEQFF	TGCGCCAGCAGCTTGGGGGGCTACAATGAGCAGTTCTTC
.	.	TRBJ2-5	TRBV7-2	CASSAGGDQETQYF	TGTGCCAGCAGCGCAGGGGGGGACCAAGAGACCCAGTACTTC
TRBD1	.	TRBJ1-6	TRBV30	CAWSRYGQGNSPLHF	TGTGCCTGGAGTCGATATGGACAGGGAAATTCACCCCTCCACTTT
.	.	TRBJ1-3	TRBV11-2	CASALAGSGNTIYF	TGTGCCAGCGCCCTTGCTGGCTCTGGAAACACCATATATTTT
.	.	TRBJ2-5	TRBV7-9	CASSLISETQYF	TGTGCCAGCAGCTTAATTTCGGAGACCCAGTACTTC
.	.	TRBJ2-5	TRBV29-1	CSVEESSAETQYF	TGCAGCGTTGAAGAGTCTAGCGCAGAGACCCAGTACTTC
TRBD2	.	TRBJ2-7	TRBV29-1	CSVEAGGGGGEQYF	TGCAGCGTTGAAGCGGGCGGCGGGGGAGGTGAGCAGTACTTC
.	.	TRBJ1-6	TRBV4-1	CASSQAFVYNSPLHF	TGCGCCAGCAGCCAAGCGTTTGTCTATAATTCACCCCTCCACTTT
.	few	TRBJ1-2	TRBV30	CAWSREEAGYTF	TGTGCCTGGAGCAGGGAGGAGGCTGGCTACACCTTC
.	.	TRBJ2-5	TRBV29-1	CSVAQPETQYF	TGCAGCGTTGCCCAACCGGAGACCCAGTACTTC
.	once	TRBJ1-1	TRBV30	CAWSVIGGRTEAFF	TGTGCCTGGAGTGTGATAGGGGGGCGGACTGAAGCTTTCTTT
.	few	TRBJ2-1	TRBV27	CASSGWDSLGGNEQFF	TGTGCCAGCAGTGGGTGGGACTCCCTTGGAGGAAATGAGCAGTTCTTC
TRBD1	.	TRBJ2-3	TRBV7-8	CASSSTRYRDRLTDTQYF	TGTGCCAGCAGCTCGACTCGATACCGGGACAGGCTCACAGATACGCAGTATTTT
.	.	TRBJ2-6	TRBV30	CAWRFDSSGANVLTF	TGTGCCTGGAGGTTCGACAGCTCTGGGGCCAACGTCCTGACTTTC
.	.	TRBJ2-5	TRBV25-1	CASTPPYQETQYF	TGTGCCAGCACCCCACCCTACCAAGAGACCCAGTACTTC
.	once	TRBJ2-1	TRBV2	CASSEERVGFF	TGTGCCAGCAGTGAAGAAAGGGTAGGGTTCTTC
TRBD2	.	TRBJ2-5	TRBV30	CAWSAAQRGVGETQYF	TGTGCCTGGAGTGCCGCCCAGCGGGGGGTGGGGGAGACCCAGTACTTC
.	.	TRBJ2-3	TRBV7-9	CASSLGGTDTQYF	TGTGCCAGCAGCCTTGGGGGCACAGATACGCAGTATTTT
.	.	TRBJ2-5	TRBV28	CASSFGMQGQETQYF	TGTGCCAGCAGTTTCGGTATGCAGGGCCAAGAGACCCAGTACTTC
.	.	TRBJ2-1	TRBV9	CASSVGMDSPTYNEQFF	TGTGCCAGCAGCGTAGGTATGGATAGTCCTACCTACAATGAGCAGTTCTTC
.	.	TRBJ1-1	TRBV30	CAWIPPEAFF	TGTGCCTGGATCCCCCCTGAAGCTTTCTTT
TRBD1	few	TRBJ1-2	TRBV29-1	CSVLQGAYGYTF	TGCAGCGTCCTCCAGGGGGCCTATGGCTACACCTTC
TRBD1	.	TRBJ1-1	TRBV5-1	CASSLDAGTGIGAFF	TGCGCCAGCAGCTTGGATGCCGGGACAGGTATTGGAGCTTTCTTT
TRBD1	once	TRBJ2-7	TRBV2	CASSARGRGQGTPYEQYF	TGTGCCAGCAGCGCGAGGGGAAGGGGGCAGGGTACCCCCTACGAGCAGTACTTC
TRBD1	few	TRBJ1-5	TRBV6-6	CASRSTGRENQPQHF	TGTGCCAGCAGGTCGACAGGGAGGGAAAATCAGCCCCAGCATTTT
.	.	TRBJ2-7	TRBV30	CAWSVLSEQYF	TGTGCCTGGAGTGTACTTTCCGAGCAGTACTTC
.	.	TRBJ2-1	TRBV7-7	CASSLLSTANEQFF	TGTGCTAGCAGCTTATTATCGACGGCGAATGAGCAGTTCTTC
.	.	TRBJ2-7	TRBV30	CAWAGNSAEQYF	TGTGCCTGGGCCGGCAATTCCGCGGAGCAGTACTTC
.	.	TRBJ2-5	TRBV19	CASSTPTDYQETQYF	TGTGCCAGTAGTACCCCTACAGATTACCAAGAGACCCAGTACTTC